The clone carrying this TCR beta chain has a handful of counts. Its antigen is undetermined. The data belong to a study of post-analysis software for immune sequencing data. Findings of the study overall: Relative to controls, patients with multiple sclerosis showed significantly lower normalized Chao1 diversity.

Researchers reported that TCR beta cDNA libraries carried unique molecular identifiers. TCRdb ran MiXCR on the PCR reads and lists one entry per CDR3 protein. The sample consists of hundreds of thousands of distinct CDR3 sequences, 25% to 30% of them appearing once. Sequencing input: blood. The sequence derives from a girl aged 10 to 17 with multiple sclerosis.

The CDR3 DNA follows: TGCAGCGTGGGCAGTGGGGAGTTCTTC. This translates into CSVGSGEFF. The chain recombines TRBV29-1 with TRBJ2-1; D call uncertain. V was trimmed by 6 bases and J by 14 bases, leaving 11 bases between them. This CDR3 has 9 amino acids. The V gene's germline CDR1 is SQVTM and CDR2 ANQGSEA.